Presented here are 27 T cell receptor beta chains from one specimen sequenced in a study of T cells in localized non-small cell lung cancer. Profiled with immunoSEQ multiplex PCR; TCRdb holds only in-frame clones, not every one. The sample consists of approximately 4,200 clones, about 29% of them appearing once. This specimen was lung tumor tissue, taken before any cancer treatment. These receptors originate from a male donor aged 60 or older with stage I lung adenocarcinoma.

This clone was observed a handful of times. The rearrangement links TRBV28 to TRBJ1-5; D unclear. This CDR3 is 12 amino acids long. Germline V CDR1 and CDR2: MDHEN, SYDVKM. Trimming removed 7 bases at V and 3 bases at J, with 7 bases between. CDR3 bases: TGTGCCAGCACGAAGAACAATCAGCCCCAGCATTTT. This codes for CASTKNNQPQHF.

This chain connects TRBV6-8 to TRBJ2-6, with 7 nucleotides matching TRBD1. Germline loops: CDR1 MNHGY, CDR2 SAAAGT. The V gene end was trimmed by 1 base and the J gene end by 3 bases; junction bases not matched to a gene: 3. The CDR3 extends over 16 amino acids. CDR3 DNA sequence: TGTGCCAGCAGTTACTTGGGACAGCTTGGGGCCAACGTCCTGACTTTC. Translation gives CASSYLGQLGANVLTF.

In its sample, this clone was seen a few times. CDR3 sequence: CASSMDKTYEQYF. The DNA for the CDR3 is TGCGCCAGCAGCATGGACAAGACCTACGAGCAGTACTTC. The chain couples TRBV23-1 to TRBJ2-7; D might be TRBD1 (5 bases). TRBV23-1 is filed as an ORF, its function uncertain. Trimming stripped 6 bases from V and 2 bases from J, with 11 bases between. This CDR3 has 13 amino acids.

This clone has just a few counts. The chain combines TRBV11-3 with TRBJ2-7, with D unresolved. Between the trimmed V and J ends, which lost 5 bases and 2 bases, there was a span of 16 bases. Germline assignment: CDR1 SGHNT and CDR2 YENEEA. The CDR3 sequence is 15 residues long. The CDR3 nucleotides read TGTGCCAGCAGCCCCCAGAGGTCGTTAACCTACGAGCAGTACTTC. Translated: CASSPQRSLTYEQYF.

J is TRBJ1-3 and V is TRBV30; TRBD1 agrees at 7 bases. In germline, CDR1 is GTSNPN, CDR2 SVGIG (reference sequence). The V gene end was trimmed by 0 bases and the J gene end by 2 bases; junction bases not matched to a gene: 7. The length of the CDR3 is 16 residues. The CDR3 here is CAWSVQVGQTGNTIYF. DNA of the CDR3: TGTGCCTGGAGTGTACAAGTGGGACAGACTGGAAACACCATATATTTT. The full variable domain, completed using reference TRBV30 and TRBJ1-3, is SQTIHQWPATLVQPVGSPLSLECTVEGTSNPNLYWYRQAAGRGLQLLFYSVGIGQISSEVPQNLSASRPQDRQFILSSKKLLLSDSGFYLCAWSVQVGQTGNTIYFGEGSWLTVV.

The CDR3 DNA sequence: TGTGCCAGCAAAACCGACAGGAATACCTACGAGCAGTACTTC. Its protein product is CASKTDRNTYEQYF. The chain couples TRBV9 to TRBJ2-7; weak D call: TRBD1 (6 bases). There are 14 residues in the CDR3. The germline V and J ends were trimmed by 6 bases and 2 bases, with 15 bases remaining between them. The germline gives CDR1 SGDLS, CDR2 YYNGEE.

This clone was counted between two and nine times. The chain has TRBV9 and TRBJ2-2; D not certain. Trimming took 5 bases from V and 1 from J, leaving 15 bases between them. CDR1 and CDR2 (germline): SGDLS, YYNGEE. This CDR3 is 16 amino acids long. CDR3 nucleotide sequence: TGTGCCAGCAGTGAAGTTAGGCTTGGGAACACCGGGGAGCTGTTTTTT. This translates into CASSEVRLGNTGELFF.

The rearrangement joins TRBV6-8 to TRBJ1-3; D is unclear. Looked up from germline, CDR1 is MNHGY and CDR2 is SAAAGT. The CDR3 has 14 residues. The germline V and J ends were trimmed by 5 bases and 2 bases, with 10 bases remaining between them. The DNA for the CDR3 is TGTGCCAGCAGTACCGTCCGACCTGGAAACACCATATATTTT. It specifies CASSTVRPGNTIYF.

The CDR3 DNA sequence: TGTGCCAGCAGCCGGGACCACACAGATACGCAGTATTTT. It specifies CASSRDHTDTQYF. The J gene is TRBJ2-3, the V gene TRBV6-8; perhaps D is TRBD1 or TRBD2 (5 bases each). The CDR3 runs 13 residues. Germline V gene sequence: CDR1 MNHGY, CDR2 SAAAGT. V dropped 6 bases and J dropped 2 bases, with 9 bases sitting between them.

V is TRBV11-3 and J is TRBJ2-2; 9 bases fit TRBD1. J was trimmed by 6 bases and V by 5 bases; bases with no gene match: 10. CDR3 length: 16 residues. CDR1 SGHNT and CDR2 YENEEA come from the germline V gene. This CDR3 is CASSQAGTGLSGELFF. CDR3 sequence (DNA): TGTGCCAGCAGCCAAGCCGGGACAGGGCTGTCCGGGGAGCTGTTTTTT.

This clone was recorded once. The chain links TRBV5-1 to TRBJ2-7; perhaps TRBD2 as D (6 bases). The germline gives CDR1 SGHRS, CDR2 YFSETQ. Trimming took 6 bases from V and 0 from J, leaving 16 bases between them. The CDR3 runs to 15 residues. Here the CDR3 DNA reads TGCGCCAGCACCGAGCGGGCTTCCAGCTCCTACGAGCAGTACTTC. Its protein product is CASTERASSSYEQYF.

This clone was seen a single time. V and J are TRBV19 and TRBJ1-5; possibly TRBD1 for D (6 bases). CDR1 LNHDA and CDR2 SQIVND come from the germline V gene (reference sequence). The CDR3 totals 13 residues. Trimming shortened V by 7 bases and J by 8 bases, and 15 bases separated the two germline ends. DNA of the CDR3: TGTGCCAGTACCCCAGGGGTTAGGGAGCCCCAGCATTTT. This codes for CASTPGVREPQHF.

This clone has a handful of counts. V usage is TRBV14 and J usage is TRBJ2-1; 13 nucleotides align to TRBD2. This CDR3 contains 18 residues. V lost 2 bases, J lost 2 bases, and 6 bases stayed unmatched. Germline V lookup: CDR1 SGHDN, CDR2 FVKESK. The CDR3 here is CASSQLGTSGVTYNEQFF. CDR3 nucleotide sequence: TGTGCCAGCAGCCAATTAGGGACTAGCGGGGTGACCTACAATGAGCAGTTCTTC.

The chain carries TRBV6-8 and TRBJ1-2; D perhaps matches TRBD1 (6 bases). CDR1 is MNHGY and CDR2 is SAAAGT in the germline V gene. The V and J ends lost 6 bases and 2 bases respectively, with 13 bases between them. The CDR3 totals 14 residues. CDR3 protein: CASSESQGNYGYTF. CDR3 DNA: TGTGCCAGCAGCGAAAGTCAGGGGAACTATGGCTACACCTTC.

This chain connects TRBV6-8 to TRBJ1-1, with 8 bases fitting TRBD1. Germline V gene data show CDR1 as MNHGY and CDR2 as SAAAGT. The junction had 4 bases not matched to a gene; V was cut back by 6 bases and J by 1 base. CDR3 length: 14 amino acids. CDR3 in DNA: TGTGCCAGCAGGTTACAGGGGGGGAACACTGAAGCTTTCTTT. Protein product: CASRLQGGNTEAFF.

Here the CDR3 reads CASSLTPTALNNSPLHF. CDR3 DNA: TGCGCCAGCAGCTTAACTCCTACGGCCCTTAATAATTCACCCCTCCACTTT. This chain joins TRBV5-1 and TRBJ1-6; D gene ambiguous. The V and J ends lost 2 bases and 5 bases respectively, with 17 bases between them. This CDR3 is 17 amino acids long. CDR1 and CDR2 from the germline V gene are SGHRS and YFSETQ.

This clone was detected only a few times. The chain's CDR3 is CASSPPKNTEAFF. CDR3 nucleotides: TGTGCCAGCAGTCCCCCCAAGAACACTGAAGCTTTCTTT. This rearrangement joins TRBV6-9 to TRBJ1-1; D is unclear. The CDR3 length is 13 residues. Germline V gives CDR1 MNHGY, CDR2 SVAAGI. V lost 5 bases and J lost 1, with 8 bases in between.

This clone was seen a few times. The rearrangement uses TRBV9 and TRBJ1-2, with D uncertain. V was cut by 5 bases and J by 7 bases, with 15 bases left in between. CDR1 is SGDLS and CDR2 is YYNGEE in the germline V gene. The CDR3 runs 13 residues. The CDR3 bases are TGTGCCAGCAGTGAGTCCTCGAGTGGTGGCTACACCTTC. It codes for CASSESSSGGYTF. Complete variable domain (other parts from reference TRBV9 and TRBJ1-2): DSGVTQTPKHLITATGQRVTLRCSPRSGDLSVYWYQQSLDQGLQFLIQYYNGEERAKGNILERFSAQQFPDLHSELNLSSLELGDSALYFCASSESSSGGYTFGSGTRLTVV.

This clone was found a few times. V and J are TRBV11-3 and TRBJ1-2, with a possible D match to TRBD1 (6 bases). This CDR3 comprises 15 residues. Trimming left V 5 bases short and J 7 bases short, with 20 bases between. CDR1 is SGHNT and CDR2 is YENEEA in the germline V gene. The CDR3 DNA follows: TGTGCCAGCAGCCCATCCTCCGGACAGCCTCTTGGCTACACCTTC. Its protein is CASSPSSGQPLGYTF.

As regards this clone: The junction and the germline gene differ at one end; a read error may be behind it. The V and J genes are TRBV6-8 and TRBJ1-5; D is ambiguous. The CDR3 consists of 14 residues. The germline gives CDR1 MNHGY, CDR2 SAAAGT. CDR3 nucleotides: TGTGCCATCAGTGCCGGGGTTGTCAATCAGCCCCAGCATTTT. Residues: CAISAGVVNQPQHF.

In its sample, this clone was seen a few times. This rearrangement joins TRBV12-5 to TRBJ1-2; D not resolved. The CDR3 totals 12 residues. Per the germline V gene, CDR1 is LGHNT and CDR2 is FRNRAP. As DNA, the CDR3 is TGTGCCAGCGGAGGGTTGGGGAATGGCTACACCTTC. Its translation is CASGGLGNGYTF.

This clone was counted a few times. The gene calls are TRBV6-8 and TRBJ2-1; perhaps TRBD2 as D (6 bases). The germline gives CDR1 MNHGY, CDR2 SAAAGT. The V and J ends lost 8 bases and 6 bases respectively, with 20 bases between them. The CDR3 is made up of 15 amino acids. CDR3 region: CASSRDLTLSNEQFF. In DNA, the CDR3 is TGTGCCAGCTCCCGGGACTTAACCCTAAGCAATGAGCAGTTCTTC.

The rearrangement uses TRBV6-8 and TRBJ1-5; 9 bases match TRBD1. CDR1 is MNHGY and CDR2 is SAAAGT in the germline V gene. The CDR3 contains 13 residues. With V trimmed by 10 bases and J by 4 bases, 5 bases remained unmatched. CDR3 loop: CATRQGENQPQHF. The CDR3 nucleotides read TGTGCCACCCGACAGGGGGAGAATCAGCCCCAGCATTTT.

In its sample, this clone was seen a few times. The DNA for the CDR3 is TGCGCCAGCAGCTCTGGACAGGGAATGATGAACACTGAAGCTTTCTTT. Protein: CASSSGQGMMNTEAFF. The chain recombines TRBV5-1 with TRBJ1-1, with TRBD1 matching 8 bases. CDR3 length: 16 amino acids. The V gene's germline CDR1 is SGHRS and CDR2 YFSETQ. With V trimmed by 3 bases and J by 0 bases, 7 bases remained unmatched. The entire variable domain, with the rest obtained from reference TRBV5-1 and TRBJ1-1, is as follows: KAGVTQTPRYLIKTRGQQVTLSCSPISGHRSVSWYQQTPGQGLQFLFEYFSETQRNKGNFPGRFSGRQFSNSRSEMNVSTLELGDSALYLCASSSGQGMMNTEAFFGQGTRLTVV.

This clone is medium-sized in the sample. This rearrangement joins TRBV6-8 to TRBJ1-6, with D unresolved. CDR1 and CDR2 from the germline V gene are MNHGY and SAAAGT. There are 14 residues in the CDR3. Trimming cost V 8 bases and J 3 bases, with 11 bases left between them. CDR3 protein: CASQSTNYNSPLHF. The CDR3 bases are TGTGCCAGCCAGTCGACCAACTATAATTCACCCCTCCACTTT.

This sequence joins TRBV10-3 and TRBJ1-5; 10 bases agree with TRBD1. This CDR3 has 15 residues. V lost 0 bases to trimming and J lost 7 bases; unmatched junction nucleotides: 3. Looked up from germline, CDR1 is ENHRY and CDR2 is SYGVKD. This chain's CDR3 is CAISESAGQGQPQHF. DNA of the CDR3: TGTGCCATCAGTGAGTCCGCGGGACAGGGGCAGCCCCAGCATTTT.

The rearrangement joins TRBV19 to TRBJ2-7; D is possibly TRBD1 (5 bases). The CDR3 has 16 residues. The ends were cut back, 1 base at V and 0 bases at J, with 13 bases in the middle. CDR1 LNHDA and CDR2 SQIVND come from the germline V gene (reference sequence). Written as DNA, the CDR3 is TGTGCCAGTAGTATAGTAGGACACCAACCCTCCTACGAGCAGTACTTC. It encodes CASSIVGHQPSYEQYF.